Presented here are 11 T cell receptor beta chains from one specimen sequenced in a study of cytomegalovirus exposure and HLA in healthy donors. The PCR had 60 Vbeta and 13 Jbeta primers. Clones were sequenced by immunoSEQ multiplex PCR, and TCRdb holds only the in-frame ones, with some missing. The sample has 100,000 to 150,000 clones; 81% are singletons. The sample consisted of PBMCs. The receptors shown here come from a man aged 18 to 29 in good health and CMV-seropositive.

J is TRBJ2-1 and V is TRBV6-6, with 7 bases that match TRBD2. Germline V CDR1 and CDR2: MNHNY, SVGAGI (reference sequence). The CDR3 extends over 15 amino acids. Losses at the gene ends were 2 bases for V and 8 bases for J; bases not matched to a gene: 9. The CDR3 here is CASSYQAGLSDEQFF. CDR3 bases: TGTGCCAGCAGTTACCAAGCGGGACTTTCCGATGAGCAGTTCTTC.

The J gene is TRBJ2-7, the V gene TRBV30; 7 bases fit TRBD1. CDR3 length: 17 amino acids. Germline CDR1 GTSNPN, CDR2 SVGIG (reference sequence). V shed 1 base and J 4 bases; nucleotides not matched to a gene: 16. The CDR3 DNA reads TGTGCCTGGAGTGACCCAGAGATACAGGGGTTTGGGTACGAGCAGTACTTC. It translates to CAWSDPEIQGFGYEQYF.

The V call is TRBV15, the J call TRBJ2-2; 11 bases agree with TRBD1. The germline V gene has CDR1 LNHNV and CDR2 YYDKDF (reference sequence). The CDR3 totals 17 residues. V dropped 2 bases and J dropped 5; count of bases not matched to a gene: 7. CDR3 protein: CATSRRVGTGGTGELFF. In nucleotides, the CDR3 is TGTGCCACCAGCAGACGGGTTGGGACAGGGGGGACCGGGGAGCTGTTTTTT.

V and J are TRBV30 and TRBJ1-4; 7 nucleotides agree with TRBD1. J lost 6 bases, V lost 3 bases, and 4 bases had no gene match. The CDR3 has 13 amino acids. CDR1 GTSNPN and CDR2 SVGIG come from the germline V gene (reference sequence). The CDR3 sequence: CAWRGQRHEKLFF. The DNA of the CDR3 is TGTGCCTGGAGGGGACAGAGACATGAAAAACTGTTTTTT.

The CDR3 DNA follows: TGCAGTGCCGGACAGGGGGAAAAACTGTTTTTT. Translated, it gives CSAGQGEKLFF. V usage is TRBV20-1 and J usage is TRBJ1-4; 9 nucleotides align to TRBD1. Germline V gives CDR1 DFQATT, CDR2 SNEGSKA (reference sequence). The V and J ends lost 6 bases and 8 bases, in that order; junction bases with no gene match: 1. This CDR3 is built from 11 residues.

The chain couples TRBV5-4 to TRBJ2-3, with a possible D match to TRBD1 (5 bases). Trimming pared 1 base from V and 5 bases from J, leaving 11 bases between. CDR1 SGHNT and CDR2 YYREEE come from the germline V gene (reference sequence). The CDR3 is 14 amino acids. The CDR3 loop is CASSLLGVGDTQYF. CDR3 nucleotide sequence: TGTGCCAGCAGCTTGTTAGGGGTAGGAGATACGCAGTATTTT.

V usage is TRBV5-6 and J usage is TRBJ2-5; 13 nucleotides align to TRBD2. The CDR3 totals 16 residues. The J segment lost 3 bases and the V segment lost 0 bases, leaving 2 bases of the junction unmatched. Germline CDR1 reads SGHDT; CDR2 reads YYEEEE. The CDR3 DNA reads as TGTGCCAGCAGCTTGGTAGGACTAGCGGGAGAAGAGACCCAGTACTTC. Translating it yields CASSLVGLAGEETQYF.

The chain links TRBV5-1 to TRBJ1-1; D not resolved. V dropped 4 bases and J dropped 8 bases, with 21 bases sitting between them. The CDR3 runs to 15 residues. Germline V gives CDR1 SGHRS, CDR2 YFSETQ. CDR3 sequence: CASSPAGPSVSEAFF. The CDR3 bases are TGCGCCAGCAGCCCCGCCGGTCCTTCGGTTTCCGAAGCTTTCTTT.

In this sample, this clone turned up a few times. The chain employs TRBV7-9 and TRBJ1-2; D ambiguous. V was trimmed by 2 bases and J by 8 bases, leaving 12 bases between them. Per the germline V gene, CDR1 is SEHNR and CDR2 is FQNEAQ (reference sequence). The CDR3 extends over 13 amino acids. CDR3 coding DNA: TGTGCCAGCAGCTTAAACCTGGCGGGAGGCTACACCTTC. This codes for CASSLNLAGGYTF.

This sequence joins TRBV19 and TRBJ2-5; D is unresolved. Germline CDR1 is LNHDA and CDR2 is SQIVND (reference sequence). With 3 bases removed from V and 0 bases from J, the gap between germline ends came to 11 bases. CDR3 length: 15 amino acids. DNA of the CDR3: TGTGCCAGTAGTATTTTCCCCCAGAACCAAGAGACCCAGTACTTC. It encodes CASSIFPQNQETQYF.

The V call is TRBV27, the J call TRBJ2-5; 9 nucleotides align to TRBD2. V dropped 5 bases and J dropped 3; count of bases not matched to a gene: 10. This CDR3 is built from 16 residues. CDR1 MNHEY and CDR2 SMNVEV come from the germline V gene (reference sequence). Here the CDR3 DNA reads TGTGCCAGCAGTCCCGAGGGACTAGCCTTTAAAGAGACCCAGTACTTC. Translation: CASSPEGLAFKETQYF.